Following are 32 T cell receptor beta chains from one sample sequenced in a study of early T cells in non-severe SARS-CoV-2 infection. TCRdb reprocessed the 5' RACE reads via MiXCR and lists one record per CDR3 protein. The sample records 51,000 or so distinct CDR3 sequences, 9.5% to 12% being singletons. The sample consisted of whole blood. These receptor sequences come from an adult who was a healthcare worker with PCR-confirmed SARS-CoV-2 infection or an uninfected control (not recorded which).

The rearrangement joins TRBV7-9 to TRBJ2-5; unclear D gene. This CDR3 has 11 residues. Per the germline V gene, CDR1 is SEHNR and CDR2 is FQNEAQ (reference sequence). Trimming removed 5 bases at V and 3 bases at J, with 4 bases between. CDR3 protein: CASSAKETQYF. CDR3 coding DNA: TGTGCCAGCAGCGCCAAAGAGACCCAGTACTTC.

This clonotype was seen a few times. V usage is TRBV3-1 and J usage is TRBJ1-1; the D is unclear. V shed 11 bases and J shed 4 bases, with 11 bases lying between them. CDR3 length: 11 amino acids. In germline, CDR1 is LGHDT, CDR2 YNNKEL (reference sequence). The CDR3 reads CASGKGTEAFF. The CDR3 nucleotides read TGTGCCTCGGGAAAGGGCACTGAAGCTTTCTTT.

This clonotype was picked up many times. This chain uses TRBV7-9 with TRBJ2-1; D not resolved. The CDR3 is made up of 16 amino acids. Germline CDR1 and CDR2: SEHNR and FQNEAQ (reference sequence). V lost 4 bases and J lost 9, with 22 bases in between. CDR3 protein: CASSWDPKGSESEQFF. CDR3 in DNA: TGTGCCAGCAGCTGGGATCCCAAGGGTAGTGAGAGTGAGCAGTTCTTC.

Concerning this clonotype: A clone one base away is much larger, so this may be a read error. The CDR3 nucleotides read TGTGCCGGCAGTCCCCGGACAGCGAGAAGAGAGACCCAGTACTTC. Protein sequence: CAGSPRTARRETQYF. V gene TRBV12-3 or TRBV12-4 combines with J gene TRBJ2-5; TRBD1 is a possible D gene (6 bases). The CDR3 has 15 amino acids.

This clonotype was seen repeatedly, ten times or more. The J gene is TRBJ1-5, the V gene TRBV20-1; D is perhaps TRBD1 (5 bases). Looked up from germline, CDR1 is DFQATT and CDR2 is SNEGSKA (reference sequence). The CDR3 is made up of 13 amino acids. Trimming removed 0 bases at V and 11 bases at J, with 14 bases between. CDR3 amino acids: CSARDQSRGSQHF. The CDR3 region has the DNA TGCAGTGCTAGAGATCAAAGTCGGGGGTCCCAGCATTTT.

The table lists this clonotype with many counts. The rearrangement uses TRBV6-6 and TRBJ2-2; D call uncertain. Germline V gene data show CDR1 as MNHNY and CDR2 as SVGAGI (reference sequence). CDR3 length: 12 amino acids. V was pared by 7 bases and J by 1 base, with 4 bases between. CDR3 protein: CASTENTGELFF. CDR3 coding DNA: TGTGCCAGCACCGAGAACACCGGGGAGCTGTTTTTT.

This clonotype was recorded a few times. J is TRBJ2-7 and V is TRBV20-1, with D hard to call. CDR3 length: 12 residues. With 3 bases removed from V and 6 bases from J, the gap between germline ends came to 12 bases. Germline-derived CDR1 and CDR2 are DFQATT and SNEGSKA (reference sequence). CDR3 nucleotide sequence: TGCAGTGCTAGGGTTTCCCCCACCGAGCAGTACTTC. Amino acids: CSARVSPTEQYF.

The genes are TRBV11-3 and TRBJ2-5, with D maybe TRBD2 (6 bases). There are 13 residues in the CDR3. Germline CDR1 reads SGHNT; CDR2 reads YENEEA. V lost 5 bases to trimming and J lost 2 bases, with 9 bases between them. Written as DNA, the CDR3 is TGTGCCAGCAGCCGCAGCGGGCAAGAGACCCAGTACTTC. As protein: CASSRSGQETQYF.

This clonotype was observed at least ten times. V is TRBV6-5 and J is TRBJ2-1, with 7 bases matching TRBD2. Germline V lookup: CDR1 MNHEY, CDR2 SVGAGI. The CDR3 consists of 13 residues. V lost 5 bases to trimming and J lost 7 bases; unmatched junction nucleotides: 5. The CDR3 DNA reads TGTGCCAGCAGTCTCCCCGGGAGGAATGAGCAGTTCTTC. Residues: CASSLPGRNEQFF.

This clonotype was seen ten or more times. This chain uses TRBV4-3 with TRBJ2-1, with 9 bases aligning to TRBD1. Germline values: CDR1 LGHNA, CDR2 YSLEER. This CDR3 spans 15 amino acids. With V trimmed by 3 bases and J by 8 bases, 8 bases remained unmatched. CDR3 nucleotide sequence: TGCGCCAGCAGCCAGTTGGACAGGGGAGGCGATGAGCAGTTCTTC. It translates to CASSQLDRGGDEQFF.

This clonotype was recorded a few times. V and J are TRBV12-5 and TRBJ2-3; 8 bases line up with TRBD1. Trimming at V came to 9 bases and at J to 2 bases, leaving 4 bases not matched to a gene. Per the germline V gene, CDR1 is LGHNT and CDR2 is FRNRAP. The length of the CDR3 is 13 residues. CDR3: CASGQGVTDTQYF. As DNA, the CDR3 is TGTGCTAGCGGACAGGGCGTCACAGATACGCAGTATTTT.

The chain carries TRBV6-5 and TRBJ2-7, with 8 bases fitting TRBD1. V was pared by 5 bases and J by 4 bases, with 10 bases of the junction left unmatched. The germline V gene has CDR1 MNHEY and CDR2 SVGAGI. CDR3 length: 15 amino acids. CDR3 amino acids: CASSAQGTGSYEQYF. The CDR3 DNA reads as TGTGCCAGCAGTGCCCAGGGGACAGGCTCTTACGAGCAGTACTTC.

This clonotype was recorded a few times. The chain recombines TRBV6-5 with TRBJ1-2; the D is unclear. Between the trimmed V and J ends, which lost 2 bases and 2 bases, there was a span of 6 bases. The CDR3 has 13 residues. In germline, CDR1 is MNHEY, CDR2 SVGAGI. CDR3 in DNA: TGTGCCAGCAGTTACGGGAAAAACTATGGCTACACCTTC. Protein: CASSYGKNYGYTF.

This clonotype has at least ten counts. An end of the junction differs from the germline gene, which may be a read error. The chain is built from TRBV28 and TRBJ2-1; 9 positions agree with TRBD2. Germline V CDR1 and CDR2: MDHEN, SYDVKM. The CDR3 runs to 14 residues. The CDR3 nucleotides are TGTGCCAGCAATTTAGCGGGGGAATACAATGAGCAGTTCTTC. Amino acid sequence: CASNLAGEYNEQFF.

This clonotype has just one count. The V and J genes are TRBV20-1 and TRBJ2-4; either TRBD1 or TRBD2 may fit D (5 bases each). This CDR3 is built from 15 residues. Germline V gene lookup returns CDR1 DFQATT and CDR2 SNEGSKA (reference sequence). V lost 6 bases and J lost 0, with 15 bases in between. The CDR3 protein is CSARDGSLAKNIQYF. Written as DNA, the CDR3 is TGCAGTGCCCGGGACGGATCACTAGCCAAAAACATTCAGTACTTC.

The V gene is TRBV10-3, the J gene TRBJ2-3; perhaps TRBD2 as D (6 bases). Per germline, CDR1 ENHRY and CDR2 SYGVKD. The length of the CDR3 is 14 residues. V was cut by 0 bases and J by 6 bases, with 10 bases left in between. Here the CDR3 reads CAISESDAGDTQYF. The CDR3 DNA follows: TGTGCCATCAGTGAGTCGGACGCGGGGGATACGCAGTATTTT.

The chain is built from TRBV7-8 and TRBJ2-2; possible D gene TRBD2, 5 bases. Trimming took 4 bases from V and 3 from J, leaving 9 bases between them. The germline CDR1 and CDR2 sequences are SGHVS and FQNEAQ. This CDR3 is built from 14 residues. The CDR3: CASSSGIYTGELFF. The CDR3 nucleotides read TGTGCCAGCAGCTCCGGGATATACACCGGGGAGCTGTTTTTT. The complete variable domain, with remaining parts taken from reference TRBV7-8 and TRBJ2-2, reads GAGVSQSPRYKVAKRGQDVALRCDPISGHVSLFWYQQALGQGPEFLTYFQNEAQLDKSGLPSDRFFAERPEGSVSTLKIQRTQQEDSAVYLCASSSGIYTGELFFGEGSRLTVL.

This clonotype was counted ten times or more. The chain carries TRBV9 and TRBJ2-3; 12 bases are shared with TRBD2. Looked up from germline, CDR1 is SGDLS and CDR2 is YYNGEE. This CDR3 comprises 15 residues. With V trimmed by 3 bases and J by 5 bases, 4 bases remained unmatched. The CDR3 here is CASSASGRAEDTQYF. The CDR3 DNA reads TGTGCCAGCAGCGCTAGCGGGAGGGCCGAAGATACGCAGTATTTT.

This clonotype was observed at least ten times. The chain carries TRBV6-5 and TRBJ1-3; 10 nucleotides match TRBD1. The CDR3 consists of 17 residues. Trimming took 2 bases from V and 2 from J; bases not matched to a gene: 6. CDR1 is MNHEY, CDR2 SVGAGI, per germline. CDR3: CASSYDRQGATGNTIYF. CDR3 coding DNA: TGTGCCAGCAGTTACGATAGACAGGGGGCTACTGGAAACACCATATATTTT.

This sequence joins TRBV6-6 and TRBJ2-7, with D possibly being TRBD2 (6 bases). The CDR3 is 15 amino acids. With 10 bases removed from V and 0 bases from J, the gap between germline ends came to 19 bases. Per the germline V gene, CDR1 is MNHNY and CDR2 is SVGAGI (reference sequence). The CDR3 sequence: CATFTTAGNSYEQYF. Here the CDR3 DNA reads TGTGCCACCTTTACGACGGCGGGAAACTCCTACGAGCAGTACTTC.

This clonotype was counted ten times or more. V gene TRBV7-2 combines with J gene TRBJ2-3, with 13 bases lining up with TRBD2. The CDR3 loop spans 20 amino acids. V lost 5 bases and J lost 0; bases outside the gene matches: 14. Germline assignment: CDR1 SGHTA and CDR2 FQGNSA. CDR3 DNA: TGTGCCAGCAGCCTTCCAGGACTCGGGACTAGCGGGACTAGCACAGATACGCAGTATTTT. The encoded protein is CASSLPGLGTSGTSTDTQYF.

This clonotype was detected ten times or more. The rearrangement links TRBV27 to TRBJ1-5; D not resolved. Germline CDR1 is MNHEY and CDR2 is SMNVEV (reference sequence). The CDR3 covers 15 residues. The V end lost 10 bases, the J end lost 5 bases, and 21 bases lay between the germline ends. This CDR3 reads CATSKVPGSYQPQHF. CDR3 DNA sequence: TGTGCCACCTCGAAGGTCCCGGGCTCCTATCAGCCCCAGCATTTT.

Ten or more counts support this clonotype. The chain is built from TRBV20-1 and TRBJ2-2, with D possibly being TRBD2 (5 bases). V was trimmed by 7 bases and J by 7 bases, leaving 13 bases between them. Germline V gene data show CDR1 as DFQATT and CDR2 as SNEGSKA (reference sequence). The CDR3 is 12 amino acids. CDR3 DNA: TGCAGTGGTCGGGAAGGGAACGGGGAGCTGTTTTTT. This codes for CSGREGNGELFF.

This clonotype was observed many times. This chain uses TRBV3-1 with TRBJ2-2, with a tentative D call TRBD1 (6 bases). This CDR3 comprises 16 residues. Trimming stripped 1 base from V and 4 bases from J, with 13 bases between. Germline CDR1 reads LGHDT; CDR2 reads YNNKEL (reference sequence). CDR3: CASSQGGQGTTGELFF. In DNA form, the CDR3 reads TGTGCCAGCAGCCAAGGAGGGCAGGGGACCACCGGGGAGCTGTTTTTT.

This clonotype was seen only a few times. V gene TRBV20-1 combines with J gene TRBJ2-7, with unresolved D. The CDR3 is made up of 13 amino acids. Germline V gene sequence: CDR1 DFQATT, CDR2 SNEGSKA (reference sequence). Trimming cost V 1 base and J 6 bases, with 13 bases left between them. The CDR3 nucleotides are TGCAGTGCTAGAGGCGACAATTTCGGCGAGCAGTACTTC. It encodes CSARGDNFGEQYF.

This clonotype was counted at least ten times. The rearrangement uses TRBV6-2 or TRBV6-3 and TRBJ1-2; D not resolved. The length of the CDR3 is 14 residues. Looked up from germline, CDR1 is MNHEY and CDR2 is SVGEGT. The V gene lost 3 bases and the J gene lost 8 bases, with 16 bases spanning the gap. For the CDR3, the DNA is TGTGCCAGCAGTTATACCCTGACATCGGGAGGCTACACCTTC. It translates to CASSYTLTSGGYTF.

This clonotype has only a few counts. This chain uses TRBV20-1 with TRBJ2-5; D may be TRBD2 (6 bases). Germline CDR1 and CDR2: DFQATT and SNEGSKA (reference sequence). The CDR3 extends over 15 amino acids. The V end was cut by 5 bases, the J end by 4 bases, with 20 bases between. CDR3 loop: CSAALQSLGGETQYF. Here the CDR3 DNA reads TGCAGTGCTGCCCTTCAATCGCTCGGGGGAGAGACCCAGTACTTC.

This clonotype was observed at least ten times. The chain employs TRBV29-1 and TRBJ1-3; D gene uncertain. Trimming took off 7 bases at V and 0 bases at J, with 4 bases between the two ends. Per germline, CDR1 SQVTM and CDR2 ANQGSEA. This CDR3 region has 11 residues. CDR3 loop: CSGVSGNTIYF. The CDR3 bases are TGCAGCGGCGTCTCTGGAAACACCATATATTTT.

This clonotype was observed at least ten times. The J gene is TRBJ1-2, the V gene TRBV12-3 or TRBV12-4; D not resolved. The CDR3 spans 14 residues. V lost 0 bases and J 4 bases, leaving 9 bases between the germline ends. CDR3 sequence: CASSLAAGRYGYTF. The CDR3 DNA reads as TGTGCCAGCAGTTTAGCCGCAGGCCGCTATGGCTACACCTTC.

This clonotype was observed many times. The chain recombines TRBV3-1 with TRBJ1-1; D gene ambiguous. The CDR3 has 14 residues. V dropped 1 base and J dropped 1 base, with 7 bases sitting between them. The germline CDR1 and CDR2 sequences are LGHDT and YNNKEL (reference sequence). For the CDR3, the DNA is TGTGCCAGCAGCCAAGTGGGGTGGAACACTGAAGCTTTCTTT. This codes for CASSQVGWNTEAFF.

This clonotype showed up many times. The chain uses TRBV5-1 and TRBJ2-1; D is undetermined. With 3 bases removed from V and 6 bases from J, the gap between germline ends came to 10 bases. Germline values: CDR1 SGHRS, CDR2 YFSETQ. The CDR3 spans 13 residues. The CDR3 bases are TGCGCCAGCAGCTCGGACCTTGGCAATGAGCAGTTCTTC. Its translation: CASSSDLGNEQFF. Full variable domain (missing parts from reference TRBV5-1 and TRBJ2-1): KAGVTQTPRYLIKTRGQQVTLSCSPISGHRSVSWYQQTPGQGLQFLFEYFSETQRNKGNFPGRFSGRQFSNSRSEMNVSTLELGDSALYLCASSSDLGNEQFFGPGTRLTVL.

The J gene is TRBJ1-1, the V gene TRBV7-9; a weak D match, TRBD1 (6 bases). V was clipped by 5 bases and J by 2 bases, with 15 bases between them. The CDR3 length is 15 residues. Germline V CDR1 and CDR2: SEHNR, FQNEAQ (reference sequence). CDR3 amino acids: CASSPRDRINTEAFF. Written as DNA, the CDR3 is TGTGCCAGCAGCCCCCGCGACAGGATCAACACTGAAGCTTTCTTT.